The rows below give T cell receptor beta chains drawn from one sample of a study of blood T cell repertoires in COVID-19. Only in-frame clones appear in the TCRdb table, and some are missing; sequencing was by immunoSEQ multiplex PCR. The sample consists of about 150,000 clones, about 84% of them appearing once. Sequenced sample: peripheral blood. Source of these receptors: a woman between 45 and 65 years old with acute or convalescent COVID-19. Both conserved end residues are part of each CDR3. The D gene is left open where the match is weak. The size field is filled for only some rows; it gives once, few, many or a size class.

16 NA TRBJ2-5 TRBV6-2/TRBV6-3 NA CASSYSRNPAWETQYF TGTGCCAGCAGTTACTCGAGGAACCCCGCGTGGGAGACCCAGTACTTC
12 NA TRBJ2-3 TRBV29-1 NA CSVTGGTDTQYF TGCAGCGTTACTGGAGGCACAGATACGCAGTATTTT
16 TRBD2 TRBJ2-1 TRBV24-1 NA CATSELAGGRNNEQFF TGTGCCACCAGTGAATTAGCGGGGGGGAGGAACAATGAGCAGTTCTTC
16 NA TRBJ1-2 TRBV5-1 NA CASSPGTPPRGYGYTF TGCGCCAGCAGCCCCGGGACACCTCCCCGCGGCTATGGCTACACCTTC
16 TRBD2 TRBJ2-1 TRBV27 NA CASSPTSGVSYNEQFF TGTGCCAGCAGTCCCACTAGCGGGGTCTCCTACAATGAGCAGTTCTTC
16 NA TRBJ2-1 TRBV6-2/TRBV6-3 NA CASSYNGEVAYNEQFF TGTGCCAGCAGTTACAACGGGGAGGTTGCCTACAATGAGCAGTTCTTC
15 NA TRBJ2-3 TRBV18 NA CASSPVSQGTDTQYF TGTGCCAGCTCACCAGTCTCCCAGGGCACAGATACGCAGTATTTT
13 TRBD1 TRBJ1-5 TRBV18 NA CASGRGQDQPQHF TGTGCCAGCGGCCGGGGACAGGATCAGCCCCAGCATTTT
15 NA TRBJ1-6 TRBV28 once CASSFGQEEESPLHF TGTGCCAGCAGTTTCGGGCAGGAGGAAGAGTCACCCCTCCACTTT
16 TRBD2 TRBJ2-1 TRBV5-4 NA CASSLPSGGPYNEQFF TGTGCCAGCAGCTTGCCTAGCGGGGGGCCCTACAATGAGCAGTTCTTC
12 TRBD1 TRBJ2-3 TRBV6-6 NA CAGGQGSDTQYF TGTGCCGGGGGACAGGGGTCAGATACGCAGTATTTT
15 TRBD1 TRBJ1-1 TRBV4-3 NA CASSQDWTGQTEAFF TGCGCCAGCAGCCAAGATTGGACAGGTCAAACTGAAGCTTTCTTT
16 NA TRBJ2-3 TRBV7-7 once CASSLGTDRSTDTQYF TGTGCCAGCAGCTTAGGGACAGACAGAAGCACAGATACGCAGTATTTT
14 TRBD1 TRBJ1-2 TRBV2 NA CASSADRGDYGYTF TGTGCCAGCAGTGCGGACAGGGGTGACTATGGCTACACCTTC
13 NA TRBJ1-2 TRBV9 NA CASSVAGEGGYTF TGTGCCAGCAGCGTAGCAGGGGAAGGTGGCTACACCTTC
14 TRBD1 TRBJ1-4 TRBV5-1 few CASSPGTVNEKLFF TGCGCCAGCAGCCCCGGGACAGTCAATGAAAAACTGTTTTTT
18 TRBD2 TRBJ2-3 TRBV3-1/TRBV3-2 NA CASSQAGTSGTSTDTQYF TGTGCCAGCAGCCAAGCCGGGACTAGCGGGACTAGCACAGATACGCAGTATTTT
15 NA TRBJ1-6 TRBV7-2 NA CASTLSGGDNSPLHF TGTGCCAGCACCCTGTCGGGGGGGGATAATTCACCCCTCCACTTT
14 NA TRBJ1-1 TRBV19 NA CASSSRRGNTEAFF TGTGCCAGTAGTTCTCGTAGAGGGAACACTGAAGCTTTCTTT
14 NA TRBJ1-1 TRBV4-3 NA CASSQDGRGTEAFF TGCGCCAGCAGCCAAGATGGCAGGGGAACTGAAGCTTTCTTT
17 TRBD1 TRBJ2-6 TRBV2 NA CASSWGQARSGANVLTF TGTGCCAGCAGTTGGGGACAGGCCCGCTCTGGGGCCAACGTCCTGACTTTC
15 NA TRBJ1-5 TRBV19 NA CASSPTGFSNQPQHF TGTGCCAGTAGCCCAACGGGGTTTAGCAATCAGCCCCAGCATTTT